The 7 T cell receptor beta chains below were found in one sample sequenced in a study of CD8 T cells in ankylosing spondylitis. Study-wide results and caveats: For ankylosing spondylitis blood, a TCR beta motif of fewer than 10 highly homologous variants appeared characteristic.

Their specific antigens are unknown. Each CDR3 protein is one row after TCRdb ran MiXCR on the 5' RACE reads. This sample has 200,000 to 250,000 distinct CDR3 sequences; approximately 20% occur once, and the top ten carry about 42%. The specimen was blood, either unsorted or a sorted T cell fraction (not recorded which). Source of these receptors: a male donor with ankylosing spondylitis.

The V call is TRBV5-1, the J call TRBJ2-1, with TRBD2 matching over 9 bases. The V segment lost 0 bases and the J segment 7 bases; nucleotides outside the gene matches: 8. The CDR3 is 16 residues long. Per germline, CDR1 SGHRS and CDR2 YFSETQ. The CDR3, as DNA: TGCGCCAGCAGCTTGGTGGGCGGGGGGGCCGAGAATGAGCAGTTCTTC. Its translation is CASSLVGGGAENEQFF.

This clonotype was found many times. CDR3 DNA: TGTGCCAGCAGTTTACAGGGGGTCTACGAGCAGTACTTC. This translates into CASSLQGVYEQYF. The chain carries TRBV28 and TRBJ2-7; TRBD1 agrees at 7 bases. Germline assignment: CDR1 MDHEN and CDR2 SYDVKM. The CDR3 totals 13 residues. The junction had 1 base not matched to a gene; V was cut back by 2 bases and J by 3 bases.

This chain joins TRBV7-9 and TRBJ1-3; perhaps TRBD1 as D (5 bases). CDR1 and CDR2 (germline): SEHNR, FQNEAQ (reference sequence). The V end was cut by 1 base, the J end by 0 bases, with 13 bases between. CDR3 length equals 17 residues. The CDR3 sequence: CASSLVYGASSGNTIYF. CDR3 DNA sequence: TGTGCCAGCAGCTTAGTTTATGGGGCGAGCTCTGGAAACACCATATATTTT. Variable domain in full (rest from reference TRBV7-9 and TRBJ1-3): DTGVSQNPRHKITKRGQNVTFRCDPISEHNRLYWYRQTLGQGPEFLTYFQNEAQLEKSRLLSDRFSAERPKGSFSTLEIQRTEQGDSAMYLCASSLVYGASSGNTIYFGEGSWLTVV.

The chain uses TRBV6-1 and TRBJ2-7; TRBD2 might be the D (7 bases). CDR3 length equals 13 residues. The germline V gene has CDR1 MNHNS and CDR2 SASEGT. Trimming removed 7 bases at V and 2 bases at J, with 12 bases between. The CDR3 region is CASKGGFTYEQYF. The CDR3 DNA follows: TGTGCCAGCAAGGGGGGGTTTACCTACGAGCAGTACTTC.

This clonotype appeared a few times. The chain carries TRBV27 and TRBJ2-1; tentatively, D is TRBD1 (7 bases). The germline gives CDR1 MNHEY, CDR2 SMNVEV (reference sequence). Trimming took 6 bases from V and 4 from J, leaving 16 bases between them. This CDR3 region has 15 residues. The CDR3 sequence: CASSSETGTYNEQFF. For the CDR3, the DNA is TGTGCCAGCAGCTCGGAGACAGGGACTTACAATGAGCAGTTCTTC.

In DNA form, the CDR3 reads TGTGCCAGCAGCTTTAATGGGGCGGGGAACCTTTACAATGAGCAGTTCTTC. It is translated as CASSFNGAGNLYNEQFF. This chain joins TRBV13 and TRBJ2-1; D is perhaps TRBD2 (6 bases). The CDR3 is 17 residues long. Germline assignment: CDR1 PRHDT and CDR2 FYEKMQ (reference sequence). The ends were cut back, 3 bases at V and 4 bases at J, with 19 bases in the middle.

The chain carries TRBV7-9 and TRBJ1-1; D remains ambiguous. CDR1 SEHNR and CDR2 FQNEAQ come from the germline V gene (reference sequence). CDR3 length: 14 amino acids. V was shortened by 5 bases and J by 4 bases, with 14 bases between the two germline ends. This chain's CDR3 is CASSESTGGTEAFF. In nucleotides, the CDR3 is TGTGCCAGCAGCGAGTCGACCGGAGGCACTGAAGCTTTCTTT.